This is a list of T cell receptor beta chains from one sample in a study of blood T cell repertoires in COVID-19. The data were produced by immunoSEQ multiplex PCR, yet TCRdb's version contains in-frame clones alone and is incomplete. The sample contains about 220,000 clones, 86% of which appear only once. The sample was peripheral blood. These receptor sequences come from a man younger than 45 who had recovered from COVID-19. CDR3s include the opening cysteine and the closing phenylalanine or tryptophan. A D gene is named only where the DNA matches it firmly. Not every row has a clone size; where given, it reads once, few, many or a size class.

d_gene,len,v_gene,abundance,j_gene,CDR3aa,CDR3nt
TRBD1,14,TRBV19,-,TRBJ1-6,CASSTQQGESPLHF,TGTGCCAGTAGTACTCAGCAGGGGGAATCACCCCTCCACTTT
TRBD2,15,TRBV5-1,once,TRBJ2-3,CASSPPAGAADTQYF,TGCGCCAGCAGCCCCCCAGCGGGGGCGGCAGATACGCAGTATTTT
TRBD1,15,TRBV28,-,TRBJ1-6,CASRGGGGQTSPLHF,TGTGCCAGCAGGGGCGGGGGGGGACAGACTTCACCCCTCCACTTT
-,13,TRBV5-6,-,TRBJ1-2,CASSPTLAYGYTF,TGTGCCAGCAGCCCTACCCTAGCCTATGGCTACACCTTC
-,14,TRBV6-5,-,TRBJ2-1,CASSYSLSYNEQFF,TGTGCCAGCAGTTACTCTCTTTCCTACAATGAGCAGTTCTTC
-,16,TRBV5-1,once,TRBJ1-6,CASSPRRGDHNSPLHF,TGCGCCAGCAGCCCCCGTCGGGGAGATCACAATTCACCCCTCCACTTT
TRBD2,15,TRBV19,-,TRBJ2-5,CASSIVRETSETQYF,TGTGCCAGTAGTATCGTAAGGGAGACTAGCGAGACCCAGTACTTC
TRBD1,19,TRBV5-1,-,TRBJ1-6,CASSLAGDSTKSYNSPLHF,TGCGCCAGCAGCTTGGCTGGGGACAGCACCAAATCCTATAATTCACCCCTCCACTTT
-,13,TRBV6-5,-,TRBJ2-2,CASSRDTTGELFF,TGTGCCAGCAGTAGGGACACCACCGGGGAGCTGTTTTTT
-,19,TRBV2,-,TRBJ2-2,CASTPRGSAGDPNTGELFF,TGTGCCAGCACCCCCAGGGGGTCAGCGGGGGACCCGAACACCGGGGAGCTGTTTTTT
TRBD2,16,TRBV3-1/TRBV3-2,-,TRBJ2-1,CASSRPSGGAYNEQFF,TGTGCCAGCAGCCGACCTAGCGGGGGGGCCTACAATGAGCAGTTCTTC
TRBD1,16,TRBV13,-,TRBJ1-1,CASSLGAGTVNTEAFF,TGTGCCAGCAGCTTAGGCGCCGGGACAGTGAACACTGAAGCTTTCTTT
-,14,TRBV20-1,-,TRBJ2-5,CSASWGEARGPQYF,TGCAGTGCTAGTTGGGGGGAAGCGAGGGGACCCCAGTACTTC
-,12,TRBV30,-,TRBJ1-1,CLGDSYTHEAFF,TGCCTTGGGGACTCCTATACCCATGAAGCTTTCTTT